This note documents a single T cell receptor (beta chain) sequence. Its antigen is as yet unknown. The data belong to a study of shared clonotypes between healthy human individuals. In the study overall: Used for every donor were three CD4 naive, three CD4 memory, two CD8 naive and one CD8 memory plate. Study-wide results and limits: Enrolling few donors narrowed the genetic and exposure-history diversity that was represented.

Only Caucasian adults living in Nashville, Tennessee made up the donor group. Subsets obtained from CD4+ cells comprised CD45RA+ naive and CD45RA-negative memory cells. Using immunoSEQ multiplex PCR, the repertoire was profiled, and TCRdb retains in-frame clones only, with some absent. Altogether about 2.4 million clones are present, under 95% being singletons, with the ten largest covering 0.36%. Germline V CDR1 and CDR2: MDHEN, SYDVKM. This CDR3 region has 14 residues. The ends were cut back, 1 base at V and 8 bases at J, with 14 bases in the middle. The origin of this receptor is a man aged 18 to 30 in good health. Some clones in this sample may be carry-over from other donors' samples. Sequenced input: naive CD4+ T cells from PBMCs. Noted subset: CD45RA+ positively selected. This chain joins TRBV28 and TRBJ1-2; perhaps TRBD1 as D (5 bases). DNA of the CDR3: TGTGCCAGCAGTTTATCGGGGGGTGTTTCGGGCTACACCTTC. This translates into CASSLSGGVSGYTF.